This TCR beta chain was captured by sequencing in a study of beta chain features in type 1 diabetes. Sequencing targeted expressed TCRB transcripts, as all isolated RNA had been reverse transcribed. TCRdb's table, derived via immunoSEQ multiplex PCR, lists solely in-frame clones and lacks some. The table records roughly 290,000 clones, 14% to 15% of them present only once. Trimming cost V 6 bases and J 4 bases; bases outside gene matches: 9. The germline V gene encodes CDR1 KGHSH and CDR2 LQKENI. This CDR3 region has 15 residues. General observations from the study: Shorter TCRB CDR3s, moderately but significantly so, were found in Type 1 diabetes patients in all four CD4+ subsets.

This clone was seen a few times. Its matching antigen is unknown. This chain joins TRBV18 and TRBJ2-7; 10 bases agree with TRBD2. Source material: naive CD4+ T cells from blood. The receptor's source is a man aged 18 to 30 with type 1 diabetes. The CDR3 loop reads CASSRQREGGYEQYF. Here the CDR3 DNA reads TGTGCCAGCTCTCGACAGCGGGAGGGCGGATACGAGCAGTACTTC.